The next 8 T cell receptor beta chains were all read from a single sample in a study of blood T cell dynamics during melanoma immunotherapy. Stated time point: week 3, after first cycle of checkpoint inhibitor. The assay was immunoSEQ multiplex PCR, and TCRdb's table has in-frame clones only and misses some. Here the sample spans some 15,000 clones, about 90% being singletons. The source material was effector memory CD8+ T cells from blood, sampled from a patient treated with checkpoint blockade. The receptors were gathered from a human donor with melanoma.

V gene TRBV11-3 combines with J gene TRBJ2-7; TRBD1 matches at 12 bases. From germline, CDR1 is SGHNT and CDR2 YENEEA. This CDR3 comprises 14 residues. V lost 4 bases and J lost 7; bases outside the gene matches: 5. CDR3: CASSSGQGAGEQYF. CDR3 nucleotides: TGTGCCAGCAGCTCGGGACAGGGGGCGGGTGAGCAGTACTTC.

The chain is built from TRBV5-1 and TRBJ1-1; D gene ambiguous. This CDR3 has 14 residues. Germline-derived CDR1 and CDR2 are SGHRS and YFSETQ. V lost 0 bases to trimming and J lost 1 base, with 7 bases between them. CDR3 protein: CASSLATPNTEAFF. In DNA, the CDR3 is TGCGCCAGCAGCTTGGCGACCCCGAACACTGAAGCTTTCTTT.

This clone was detected once. V gene TRBV7-6 combines with J gene TRBJ2-1, with 11 bases identical to TRBD2. The germline V gene encodes CDR1 SGHVS and CDR2 FNYEAQ. The CDR3 has 14 residues. The junction had 2 bases not matched to a gene; V was cut back by 3 bases and J by 7 bases. The CDR3 DNA sequence: TGTGCCAGCAGCTTGGGGACTAGCGGTAATGAGCAGTTCTTC. Encoded protein: CASSLGTSGNEQFF.

This chain uses TRBV14 with TRBJ2-3; D perhaps matches TRBD1 (6 bases). V lost 1 base to trimming and J lost 2 bases, with 13 bases between them. The CDR3 runs 16 residues. Germline loops: CDR1 SGHDN, CDR2 FVKESK. The CDR3 bases are TGTGCCAGCAGCCAAGTAGGTAACAGGGCCACAGATACGCAGTATTTT. This encodes CASSQVGNRATDTQYF.

The chain employs TRBV5-5 and TRBJ2-7, with 8 bases aligning to TRBD1. The length of the CDR3 is 13 residues. V lost 3 bases, J lost 6 bases, and 5 bases stayed unmatched. CDR1 and CDR2 (germline): SGHKS, YYEKEE (reference sequence). The CDR3 here is CASSSDREVEQYF. Here the CDR3 DNA reads TGTGCCAGCAGCTCGGACAGGGAAGTCGAGCAGTACTTC.

This chain links TRBV5-1 with TRBJ2-3, with D hard to call. V lost 1 base and J lost 0, with 9 bases in between. The CDR3 has 15 amino acids. Germline CDR1 and CDR2: SGHRS and YFSETQ. DNA of the CDR3: TGCGCCAGCAGCTTGACTGGAACGAGCACAGATACGCAGTATTTT. As protein: CASSLTGTSTDTQYF.

The CDR3 region has the DNA TGTGCCAGCAGCTCAAGCGGGAGATACGAGCAGTACTTC. Protein: CASSSSGRYEQYF. V usage is TRBV7-9 and J usage is TRBJ2-7; 8 nucleotides match TRBD2. Germline-derived CDR1 and CDR2 are SEHNR and FQNEAQ (reference sequence). J was trimmed by 4 bases and V by 4 bases; bases with no gene match: 3. This CDR3 comprises 13 residues.

The chain combines TRBV4-1 with TRBJ2-7, with a weak D call TRBD2 (6 bases). V lost 4 bases to trimming and J lost 7 bases, with 20 bases between them. CDR3 length: 15 amino acids. The germline CDR1 and CDR2 sequences are MGHRA and YSYEKL. DNA for the CDR3: TGCGCCAGCAGCCCGACCTCACATTACGGGGGAGAGCAGTACTTC. Translated: CASSPTSHYGGEQYF.